The clone carrying this TCR beta chain was detected once. This entry comes from a study of cytomegalovirus exposure and HLA in healthy donors. Germline V gene data show CDR1 as SEHNR and CDR2 as FQNEAQ (reference sequence). The CDR3 loop spans 15 amino acids. The V gene end was trimmed by 5 bases and the J gene end by 3 bases; junction bases not matched to a gene: 7. The protocol was immunoSEQ multiplex PCR, while the TCRdb copy is restricted to in-frame clones and leaves out a portion. The data show 65,000 or so clones, just under 95% seen once. The chain links TRBV7-9 to TRBJ2-7; TRBD1 matches at 10 bases. The receptor's source is a man between 18 and 29 years old in good health and CMV-seropositive. The sequenced sample was PBMCs. The CDR3 sequence is CASSGTGATFYEQYF. The CDR3 region has the DNA TGTGCCAGCAGCGGGACAGGGGCAACTTTCTACGAGCAGTACTTC.